A single sample gave rise to the 22 T cell receptor beta chains below, sequenced in a study of PD-1 blockade in classical Hodgkin lymphoma. Sequencing used immunoSEQ multiplex PCR; TCRdb keeps in-frame clones, though not all of them. The table shows about 86,000 clones, with roughly nine tenths occurring only once. Every patient experienced relapse after autologous stem cell transplantation, and brentuximab vedotin exposure varied. The sequencing used peripheral blood mononuclear cells (PBMCs), collected at baseline. These receptors all come from a human donor with classical Hodgkin lymphoma.

The V and J genes are TRBV5-6 and TRBJ2-3; D is perhaps TRBD1 or TRBD2 (5 bases each). Germline CDR1 and CDR2: SGHDT and YYEEEE. Trimming took 7 bases from V and 8 from J, leaving 17 bases between them. This CDR3 spans 13 amino acids. The CDR3 DNA is TGTGCCAGCCGAACCATGGGGGAAGGTACGCAGTATTTT. Residues: CASRTMGEGTQYF.

The chain uses TRBV28 and TRBJ2-7; D may be TRBD2 (6 bases). The CDR3 has 14 residues. Trimming cost V 2 bases and J 3 bases, with 11 bases left between them. The germline gives CDR1 MDHEN, CDR2 SYDVKM. This CDR3 reads CASSLEISGYEQYF. In nucleotides, the CDR3 is TGTGCCAGCAGTTTAGAAATTAGCGGCTACGAGCAGTACTTC.

The CDR3 nucleotides are TGTGCCAGCAGCCCAAGGGGGCTAGAAGGAGATACGCAGTATTTT. It codes for CASSPRGLEGDTQYF. The V call is TRBV5-8, the J call TRBJ2-3; 7 bases map to TRBD1. CDR1 is SGHTS, CDR2 YDEGEE, per germline. The CDR3 length is 15 residues. The ends lost 4 bases at V and 5 bases at J; junction bases unmatched: 10.

This rearrangement joins TRBV4-2 to TRBJ1-3; unclear D gene. With 0 bases removed from V and 0 bases from J, the gap between germline ends came to 9 bases. CDR1 and CDR2 (germline): LGHNA, YNFKEQ. CDR3 length: 16 amino acids. The CDR3 region has the DNA TGTGCCAGCAGCCAAGATTCAACCTTCTCTGGAAACACCATATATTTT. Protein product: CASSQDSTFSGNTIYF.

The CDR3 nucleotides are TGCGCCAGCAGCTTGGGACACCGGGACCCTGGCGTAGGTGGCTACACCTTC. It is translated as CASSLGHRDPGVGGYTF. This chain connects TRBV5-1 to TRBJ1-2; possibly TRBD1 for D (5 bases). Deletions cut 0 bases from V and 7 bases from J, with 22 bases between. Germline V lookup: CDR1 SGHRS, CDR2 YFSETQ. CDR3 length: 17 residues.

This clone has only one observation. The J gene is TRBJ1-1, the V gene TRBV14; no firm D call. The germline CDR1 and CDR2 sequences are SGHDN and FVKESK. V was trimmed by 6 bases and J by 6 bases, leaving 14 bases between them. The CDR3 spans 13 residues. The CDR3 sequence is CASRLQGASEAFF. CDR3 coding DNA: TGTGCCAGCAGACTTCAAGGAGCATCTGAAGCTTTCTTT.

This clone came up once. The chain employs TRBV18 and TRBJ2-5; D not certain. Germline loops: CDR1 KGHSH, CDR2 LQKENI. The CDR3 extends over 14 amino acids. Trimming took off 3 bases at V and 1 base at J, with 9 bases between the two ends. DNA for the CDR3: TGTGCCAGCTCACCCCCAGGCAGCCAAGAGACCCAGTACTTC. Translation gives CASSPPGSQETQYF.

J is TRBJ2-7 and V is TRBV6-5, with 8 bases identical to TRBD1. Germline CDR1 MNHEY, CDR2 SVGAGI. The length of the CDR3 is 14 residues. The J segment lost 0 bases and the V segment lost 5 bases, leaving 3 bases of the junction unmatched. CDR3 coding DNA: TGTGCCAGCAGTGACAGGGGATACTCCTACGAGCAGTACTTC. It encodes CASSDRGYSYEQYF.

The chain links TRBV2 to TRBJ1-5; D is unclear. V lost 1 base and J 4 bases, leaving 5 bases between the germline ends. The germline CDR1 and CDR2 sequences are SNHLY and FYNNEI. This CDR3 comprises 13 residues. CDR3 sequence reads: CASSEDLNQPQHF. The CDR3 region has the DNA TGTGCCAGCAGTGAAGATCTAAATCAGCCCCAGCATTTT.

The rearrangement uses TRBV5-1 and TRBJ2-3, with a possible D match to TRBD1 (5 bases). The germline V gene has CDR1 SGHRS and CDR2 YFSETQ. This CDR3 is 14 amino acids long. V was trimmed by 2 bases and J by 6 bases, leaving 13 bases between them. The CDR3 DNA is TGCGCCAGCAGCTTTCAGGGAACTGCTGATACGCAGTATTTT. Translating it yields CASSFQGTADTQYF.

This chain joins TRBV14 and TRBJ2-5, with 8 bases identical to TRBD1. CDR1 SGHDN and CDR2 FVKESK come from the germline V gene. The CDR3 contains 16 residues. Trimming took 3 bases from V and 0 from J; bases not matched to a gene: 6. The chain's CDR3 is CASSHSRQGYQETQYF. In nucleotides, the CDR3 is TGTGCCAGCAGCCACTCCCGACAGGGGTACCAAGAGACCCAGTACTTC.

This sequence joins TRBV28 and TRBJ1-1; D call uncertain. The ends were cut back, 5 bases at V and 5 bases at J, with 9 bases in the middle. Germline CDR1 MDHEN, CDR2 SYDVKM. The CDR3 spans 12 residues. CDR3 DNA: TGTGCCAGCAGTCTTACGGGGACTGAAGCTTTCTTT. It translates to CASSLTGTEAFF.

The chain joins TRBV6-1 to TRBJ2-1; 7 bases match TRBD1. Germline V gene sequence: CDR1 MNHNS, CDR2 SASEGT. V gave up 6 bases and J gave up 7 bases; unmatched junction bases: 12. This CDR3 contains 15 residues. The CDR3 here is CASRLQGSGRNEQFF. In DNA, the CDR3 is TGTGCCAGCAGGTTACAGGGGTCAGGGCGAAATGAGCAGTTCTTC.

The gene calls are TRBV19 and TRBJ1-5, with D perhaps matching TRBD1 (6 bases). This CDR3 has 15 amino acids. Per germline, CDR1 LNHDA and CDR2 SQIVND (reference sequence). V was cut by 5 bases and J by 11 bases, with 22 bases left in between. The CDR3 reads CASSPAAQGLQSQHF. The DNA of the CDR3 is TGTGCCAGTAGTCCTGCGGCACAGGGTTTACAATCCCAGCATTTT.

The CDR3 coding sequence is TGTGCCAGCAGTTATTTCGGGGTGAGGAACGAGCAGTACTTC. This gives the protein CASSYFGVRNEQYF. This rearrangement joins TRBV6-5 to TRBJ2-7, with D tentatively TRBD2 (5 bases). This CDR3 has 14 residues. CDR1 MNHEY and CDR2 SVGAGI come from the germline V gene. Trimming removed 3 bases at V and 5 bases at J, with 14 bases between.

V gene TRBV28 combines with J gene TRBJ2-2, with a possible D match to TRBD2 (5 bases). There are 15 residues in the CDR3. V was trimmed by 6 bases and J by 0 bases, leaving 11 bases between them. Per germline, CDR1 MDHEN and CDR2 SYDVKM. In DNA, the CDR3 is TGTGCCAGCAGCCAGAAGCGGACGAACACCGGGGAGCTGTTTTTT. It translates to CASSQKRTNTGELFF. The complete variable domain, with remaining parts taken from reference TRBV28 and TRBJ2-2, reads DVKVTQSSRYLVKRTGEKVFLECVQDMDHENMFWYRQDPGLGLRLIYFSYDVKMKEKGDIPEGYSVSREKKERFSLILESASTNQTSMYLCASSQKRTNTGELFFGEGSRLTVL.

The chain employs TRBV29-1 and TRBJ2-5; 11 nucleotides line up with TRBD2. Looked up from germline, CDR1 is SQVTM and CDR2 is ANQGSEA. The CDR3 has 14 amino acids. Unmatched junction bases numbered 7, after V lost 7 bases and J lost 3 bases. CDR3 nucleotide sequence: TGCAGCGCTGGCGGGACTAGCGGAAAAGAGACCCAGTACTTC. It is translated as CSAGGTSGKETQYF.

J is TRBJ1-1 and V is TRBV6-5; the D gene is possibly TRBD1 (6 bases). The CDR3 is made up of 15 amino acids. Trimming cost V 8 bases and J 2 bases, with 18 bases left between them. Looked up from germline, CDR1 is MNHEY and CDR2 is SVGAGI. DNA of the CDR3: TGTGCCAGCGGACAGCTACCCAATATTAACACTGAAGCTTTCTTT. This codes for CASGQLPNINTEAFF.

This chain joins TRBV4-1 and TRBJ2-1; 11 nucleotides agree with TRBD2. Germline V CDR1 and CDR2: MGHRA, YSYEKL. V lost 0 bases and J lost 4; bases outside the gene matches: 5. The CDR3 spans 17 residues. CDR3 nucleotides: TGCGCCAGCAGCCAAGATGGGACTAGCGGAGGGTACAATGAGCAGTTCTTC. It codes for CASSQDGTSGGYNEQFF.

This chain connects TRBV6-1 to TRBJ1-2; TRBD1 matches at 10 bases. The J segment lost 2 bases and the V segment lost 5 bases, leaving 5 bases of the junction unmatched. CDR1 MNHNS and CDR2 SASEGT come from the germline V gene. CDR3 length: 15 residues. In nucleotides, the CDR3 is TGTGCCAGCAGTCCTCGACAGGGGGCGAACTATGGCTACACCTTC. It yields the protein CASSPRQGANYGYTF.

The chain employs TRBV11-2 and TRBJ2-6, with TRBD1 as a possible D gene (6 bases). The V and J ends lost 7 bases and 0 bases respectively, with 13 bases between them. Germline V gives CDR1 SGHAT, CDR2 FQNNGV. The CDR3 has 16 amino acids. For the CDR3, the DNA is TGTGCCAGCACCGTAACACAGGGCTCTGGGGCCAACGTCCTGACTTTC. Protein: CASTVTQGSGANVLTF.

J is TRBJ1-2 and V is TRBV5-6; no definite D call. The CDR3 length is 14 residues. Germline V CDR1 and CDR2: SGHDT, YYEEEE. With 2 bases removed from V and 4 bases from J, the gap between germline ends came to 12 bases. The CDR3 coding sequence is TGTGCCAGCAGCTTTTACGGGCAGGTCTATGGCTACACCTTC. Amino acids: CASSFYGQVYGYTF.